This passage covers 32 T cell receptor beta chains from one sample sequenced in a study of blood T cell repertoires in COVID-19. The table came from immunoSEQ multiplex PCR; TCRdb's copy has only in-frame clones and leaves some out. The repertoire includes 140,000 or so clones, 82% of them detected once, and about 4% sits in the top ten. Sequencing was carried out using peripheral blood. The receptors originated from a woman at least 80 years old with acute or convalescent COVID-19.

V and J are TRBV7-9 and TRBJ2-5; D possibly corresponds to TRBD2 (6 bases). V lost 5 bases and J lost 0, with 16 bases in between. This CDR3 is 16 amino acids long. Per germline, CDR1 SEHNR and CDR2 FQNEAQ (reference sequence). The CDR3 protein is CASSRGIDGYQETQYF. CDR3 bases: TGTGCCAGCAGCCGGGGGATAGACGGGTACCAAGAGACCCAGTACTTC.

The chain links TRBV27 to TRBJ2-5; 8 nucleotides line up with TRBD1. This CDR3 contains 15 residues. Germline trimming cut 0 bases from V and 2 bases from J; bases unmatched to any gene: 2. In germline, CDR1 is MNHEY, CDR2 SMNVEV (reference sequence). The CDR3 loop reads CASSLSRDRQETQYF. The CDR3 coding sequence is TGTGCCAGCAGTTTATCCCGGGACAGGCAAGAGACCCAGTACTTC.

In this sample, this clone turned up once. The V gene is TRBV19, the J gene TRBJ1-2; the D gene is possibly TRBD1 (5 bases). The CDR3 totals 13 residues. V lost 2 bases, J lost 4 bases, and 8 bases lay in between. CDR1 and CDR2 from the germline V gene are LNHDA and SQIVND (reference sequence). CDR3 in amino acids: CASSINRSYGYTF. The DNA of the CDR3 is TGTGCCAGTAGTATAAACAGGAGCTATGGCTACACCTTC. Looking up the rest from reference TRBV19 and TRBJ1-2 gives the full variable domain: DGGITQSPKYLFRKEGQNVTLSCEQNLNHDAMYWYRQDPGQGLRLIYYSQIVNDFQKGDIAEGYSVSREKKESFPLTVTSAQKNPTAFYLCASSINRSYGYTFGSGTRLTVV.

This chain links TRBV7-8 with TRBJ1-5; D is uncertain. The CDR3 is 15 residues long. The V end was cut by 2 bases, the J end by 4 bases, with 12 bases between. CDR1 SGHVS and CDR2 FQNEAQ come from the germline V gene. CDR3 nucleotide sequence: TGTGCCAGCAGCTTAACTCGAAGAGGAAATCAGCCCCAGCATTTT. Encoded protein: CASSLTRRGNQPQHF.

This chain links TRBV19 with TRBJ1-1; no definite D call. The CDR3 runs 12 residues. Germline CDR1 and CDR2: LNHDA and SQIVND (reference sequence). V lost 3 bases and J lost 7, with 9 bases in between. This CDR3 is CASSMAGSEAFF. Here the CDR3 DNA reads TGTGCCAGTAGTATGGCGGGCAGTGAAGCTTTCTTT.

This chain links TRBV10-3 with TRBJ1-3, with D possibly being TRBD1 (5 bases). CDR1 and CDR2 from the germline V gene are ENHRY and SYGVKD. V dropped 6 bases and J dropped 4 bases, with 19 bases sitting between them. The CDR3 covers 16 residues. The CDR3 region has the DNA TGTGCCATCAGGCTAGCGGGGGGTGTCTCCGGAAACACCATATATTTT. It encodes CAIRLAGGVSGNTIYF.

V is TRBV28 and J is TRBJ2-1; 14 nucleotides align to TRBD2. Losses at the gene ends were 4 bases for V and 7 bases for J; bases not matched to a gene: 9. CDR1 is MDHEN and CDR2 is SYDVKM in the germline V gene. The CDR3 is made up of 17 amino acids. The CDR3 is CASSSRLAGGPSNEQFF. The CDR3, as DNA: TGTGCCAGCAGTTCCCGACTAGCGGGGGGGCCTTCGAATGAGCAGTTCTTC.

This sequence joins TRBV5-1 and TRBJ1-4; 7 bases fit TRBD1. Germline V gene lookup returns CDR1 SGHRS and CDR2 YFSETQ. J was trimmed by 0 bases and V by 2 bases; bases with no gene match: 1. The CDR3 covers 15 residues. CDR3 loop: CASSFDRATNEKLFF. The CDR3 bases are TGCGCCAGCAGCTTTGACAGGGCAACTAATGAAAAACTGTTTTTT.

In its sample, this clone was seen a few times. The genes are TRBV3-1 (or the pseudogene TRBV3-2) and TRBJ1-2; D not certain. V lost 4 bases and J 5 bases, leaving 8 bases between the germline ends. This CDR3 region has 12 residues. Per germline, CDR1 LGHDT and CDR2 YNNKEL (reference sequence). CDR3 bases: TGTGCCAGCAGCCGCGGGGATTATGGCTACACCTTC. This gives the protein CASSRGDYGYTF.

CDR3 DNA sequence: TGTGCCAGCAGTCCCTCCGCCGGAGCCCAGTACTTC. It yields the protein CASSPSAGAQYF. The chain combines TRBV12-3 or TRBV12-4 with TRBJ2-5; D gene uncertain. Trimming removed 5 bases at V and 9 bases at J, with 13 bases between. CDR3 length: 12 amino acids.

The CDR3 sequence: CASSFPGTGGNEQFF. Here the CDR3 DNA reads TGTGCCAGCAGCTTTCCCGGGACAGGGGGCAATGAGCAGTTCTTC. V is TRBV5-4 and J is TRBJ2-1; 11 bases line up with TRBD1. This CDR3 comprises 15 residues. Germline V gene data show CDR1 as SGHNT and CDR2 as YYREEE (reference sequence). J was trimmed by 6 bases and V by 2 bases; bases with no gene match: 4.

CDR3 amino acids: CSASSSGLAGWNTGELFF. The CDR3 nucleotides read TGCAGTGCTAGTTCGTCCGGACTAGCGGGATGGAACACCGGGGAGCTGTTTTTT. V is TRBV20-1 and J is TRBJ2-2, with 12 bases fitting TRBD2. CDR3 length equals 18 residues. The trim removed 3 bases at V and 1 base at J, leaving 9 bases unmatched. The germline V gene encodes CDR1 DFQATT and CDR2 SNEGSKA (reference sequence).

The J gene is TRBJ1-5, the V gene TRBV19; tentatively, D is TRBD1 (6 bases). Per the germline V gene, CDR1 is LNHDA and CDR2 is SQIVND (reference sequence). CDR3 length equals 14 residues. V was pared by 6 bases and J by 8 bases, with 17 bases between. The CDR3, as DNA: TGTGCCAGTAGGGAACACAGGGTGGCGGAGCCCCAGCATTTT. Its translation is CASREHRVAEPQHF.

This chain uses TRBV6-5 with TRBJ2-1; 9 bases are a match to TRBD2. CDR1 is MNHEY, CDR2 SVGAGI, per germline. This CDR3 is 15 amino acids long. V was pared by 6 bases and J by 2 bases, with 5 bases of the junction left unmatched. The CDR3 DNA follows: TGTGCCAGCAGAAGACTAGCGGAACCCTACAATGAGCAGTTCTTC. Its translation: CASRRLAEPYNEQFF.

The sample holds a few counts of this clone. This rearrangement joins TRBV11-2 to TRBJ2-7, with 9 bases aligning to TRBD1. The CDR3 has 15 amino acids. From germline, CDR1 is SGHAT and CDR2 FQNNGV. The ends lost 5 bases at V and 2 bases at J; junction bases unmatched: 7. The DNA of the CDR3 is TGTGCCAGCAGCATCTTACAGGGGGCCCCCTACGAGCAGTACTTC. Its translation: CASSILQGAPYEQYF.

The CDR3 loop reads CASSISGGINQPQHF. In DNA form, the CDR3 reads TGTGCCAGTAGTATATCAGGGGGCATCAATCAGCCCCAGCATTTT. The chain recombines TRBV19 with TRBJ1-5, with 8 bases matching TRBD1. The J segment lost 3 bases and the V segment lost 2 bases, leaving 3 bases of the junction unmatched. In germline, CDR1 is LNHDA, CDR2 SQIVND (reference sequence). The CDR3 is made up of 15 amino acids.

This sequence joins TRBV6-2 or TRBV6-3 and TRBJ2-7; a possible D gene is TRBD2 (6 bases). V lost 5 bases and J 3 bases, leaving 11 bases between the germline ends. From germline, CDR1 is MNHEY and CDR2 SVGEGT. This CDR3 comprises 13 residues. The CDR3 DNA reads as TGTGCCAGCAGTCGGGACTGGGTCTACGAGCAGTACTTC. Translating it yields CASSRDWVYEQYF.

The chain carries TRBV13 and TRBJ2-7; possibly TRBD1 for D (6 bases). Trimming removed 3 bases from V and 0 bases from J, with 21 bases in between. This CDR3 comprises 18 residues. Germline V gene sequence: CDR1 PRHDT, CDR2 FYEKMQ (reference sequence). The CDR3 reads CASSFGPGQYLSSYEQYF. CDR3 DNA: TGTGCCAGCAGCTTCGGCCCCGGACAGTACCTTTCCTCCTACGAGCAGTACTTC.

A single count supports this clone. This chain links TRBV7-9 with TRBJ1-1, with TRBD1 identical over 7 bases. Germline V gene sequence: CDR1 SEHNR, CDR2 FQNEAQ (reference sequence). The CDR3 is 14 residues long. V was clipped by 5 bases and J by 4 bases; unmatched bases: 7. CDR3 amino acids: CASSQGGWGTEAFF. The CDR3 DNA is TGTGCCAGCAGCCAGGGGGGTTGGGGCACTGAAGCTTTCTTT. Full variable domain (rest looked up from reference TRBV7-9 and TRBJ1-1): DTGVSQNPRHKITKRGQNVTFRCDPISEHNRLYWYRQTLGQGPEFLTYFQNEAQLEKSRLLSDRFSAERPKGSFSTLEIQRTEQGDSAMYLCASSQGGWGTEAFFGQGTRLTVV.

V usage is TRBV30 and J usage is TRBJ2-1; possibly TRBD2 for D (5 bases). The CDR3 extends over 16 amino acids. With 1 base removed from V and 6 bases from J, the gap between germline ends came to 19 bases. Germline CDR1 and CDR2: GTSNPN and SVGIG (reference sequence). The CDR3 spells CAWSGSWERVRNEQFF. CDR3 sequence (DNA): TGTGCCTGGAGTGGGAGCTGGGAGAGGGTTCGCAATGAGCAGTTCTTC.

V is TRBV10-3 and J is TRBJ2-5, with 7 bases matching TRBD2. The CDR3 covers 16 residues. Unmatched junction bases numbered 7, after V lost 0 bases and J lost 3 bases. From germline, CDR1 is ENHRY and CDR2 SYGVKD. The CDR3 DNA is TGTGCCATCAGTGAGTCTTTAGCGGGCTTAAAAGAGACCCAGTACTTC. Amino acids: CAISESLAGLKETQYF.

The genes are TRBV5-1 and TRBJ2-5, with 8 nucleotides matching TRBD2. The CDR3 covers 15 residues. J was trimmed by 5 bases and V by 4 bases; bases with no gene match: 10. Germline CDR1 SGHRS, CDR2 YFSETQ. The CDR3 sequence: CASSDPGTGGETQYF. The CDR3 DNA is TGCGCCAGCAGCGACCCCGGGACGGGGGGGGAGACCCAGTACTTC.

This clone was found once. The V call is TRBV28, the J call TRBJ1-5; D ambiguous. V was clipped by 6 bases and J by 4 bases, with 19 bases between them. The length of the CDR3 is 16 residues. Germline values: CDR1 MDHEN, CDR2 SYDVKM. This chain's CDR3 is CASSHIADWNNQPQHF. The CDR3 region has the DNA TGTGCCAGCAGCCATATTGCGGATTGGAATAATCAGCCCCAGCATTTT.

The chain joins TRBV6-4 to TRBJ2-1, with 13 bases lining up with TRBD2. This CDR3 region has 15 residues. Trimming cost V 6 bases and J 9 bases; bases outside gene matches: 8. Germline-derived CDR1 and CDR2 are MRHNA and SNTAGT. CDR3 DNA: TGTGCCAGCAGGGTACTAGCGGGGGGGCCGGGTGAGCAGTTCTTC. Its translation: CASRVLAGGPGEQFF.

The chain recombines TRBV27 with TRBJ2-7, with D perhaps matching TRBD2 (5 bases). The V end was cut by 1 base, the J end by 4 bases, with 17 bases between. The CDR3 has 16 amino acids. Germline CDR1 reads MNHEY; CDR2 reads SMNVEV (reference sequence). CDR3 protein: CASSLWSAASHYEQYF. CDR3 in DNA: TGTGCCAGCAGTTTATGGTCCGCGGCTAGCCATTACGAGCAGTACTTC.

The rearrangement uses TRBV27 and TRBJ1-2; D unresolved. V lost 1 base to trimming and J lost 7 bases, with 10 bases between them. The CDR3 length is 13 residues. Germline CDR1 is MNHEY and CDR2 is SMNVEV (reference sequence). In DNA, the CDR3 is TGTGCCAGCAGTTTATGGGCAGAGAGTGGCTACACCTTC. This gives the protein CASSLWAESGYTF.

The chain is built from TRBV7-9 and TRBJ1-2; TRBD1 aligns across 8 bases. Germline loops: CDR1 SEHNR, CDR2 FQNEAQ (reference sequence). The CDR3 covers 14 residues. With V trimmed by 5 bases and J by 8 bases, 10 bases remained unmatched. In nucleotides, the CDR3 is TGTGCCAGCAGCCCGCGGACAGGGTTAATAGGCTACACCTTC. This encodes CASSPRTGLIGYTF.

The CDR3 DNA reads TGTGCCAGCAAACAGACAGGGGACCTGCCTTACGAGCAGTACTTC. Its translation is CASKQTGDLPYEQYF. The chain couples TRBV27 to TRBJ2-7; 8 bases fit TRBD1. V was clipped by 7 bases and J by 4 bases; unmatched bases: 12. CDR3 length: 15 residues. The V gene's germline CDR1 is MNHEY and CDR2 SMNVEV (reference sequence).

This clone appeared once. The V call is TRBV23-1, the J call TRBJ2-7; TRBD2 agrees at 12 bases. TRBV23-1 is labeled an ORF, and its function is uncertain. CDR3 length: 15 amino acids. V was pared by 0 bases and J by 6 bases, with 3 bases of the junction left unmatched. The CDR3: CASSQSLLAGGEQYF. The CDR3 coding sequence is TGCGCCAGCAGTCAATCTTTACTAGCGGGAGGCGAGCAGTACTTC.

This sequence joins TRBV18 and TRBJ1-5, with D uncertain. This CDR3 has 13 amino acids. Germline V lookup: CDR1 KGHSH, CDR2 LQKENI. V dropped 0 bases and J dropped 4 bases, with 4 bases sitting between them. The CDR3 loop is CASSPPANQPQHF. The CDR3 DNA reads as TGTGCCAGCTCACCACCAGCTAATCAGCCCCAGCATTTT.

The chain links TRBV4-1 to TRBJ1-2, with TRBD1 as a possible D gene (5 bases). Germline V gives CDR1 MGHRA, CDR2 YSYEKL. The CDR3 runs 15 residues. The V end lost 1 base, the J end lost 4 bases, and 13 bases lay between the germline ends. The CDR3 DNA reads as TGCGCCAGCAGCCAAGCAGGGCCGGAGGGCTATGGCTACACCTTC. This sequence encodes CASSQAGPEGYGYTF.

The chain links TRBV9 to TRBJ1-1; 8 nucleotides align to TRBD1. This CDR3 is 14 amino acids long. The J segment lost 0 bases and the V segment lost 4 bases, leaving 2 bases of the junction unmatched. The V gene's germline CDR1 is SGDLS and CDR2 YYNGEE. CDR3 region: CASSRTGMNTEAFF. The CDR3 DNA sequence: TGTGCCAGCAGCCGGACAGGGATGAACACTGAAGCTTTCTTT. Supplemented by reference TRBV9 and TRBJ1-1, the full variable domain reads DSGVTQTPKHLITATGQRVTLRCSPRSGDLSVYWYQQSLDQGLQFLIQYYNGEERAKGNILERFSAQQFPDLHSELNLSSLELGDSALYFCASSRTGMNTEAFFGQGTRLTVV.